The next 18 T cell receptor beta chains were all read from a single sample in a study of T cell repertoires in cytomegalovirus infection (dated by TCRdb to about 2019). The sample was run on an Illumina HiSeq 1500. Through fastp at Q25 and MiXCR, TCRdb rebuilt clones from the public reads, retaining in-frame beta chains. Entries are consolidated by CDR3 protein sequence, retaining the most common genes and DNA. Here the sample has around 550,000 distinct CDR3 sequences; approximately 25% occur a single time. The leading ten clones occupy roughly an eighth of the sample. The sequencing sample was made of PBMCs. The receptors were gathered from a human donor in good health (CMV status not recorded). Some clones in this sample may be carry-over from other donors' samples.

The chain joins TRBV6-2 or TRBV6-3 to TRBJ1-5, with a weak D call TRBD1 (5 bases). Germline V gene data show CDR1 as MNHEY and CDR2 as SVGEGT. Trimming removed 4 bases from V and 11 bases from J, with 15 bases in between. The CDR3 sequence is 13 residues long. The CDR3 region is CASSSGTAGSQHF. Here the CDR3 DNA reads TGTGCCAGCAGTTCAGGGACTGCCGGGTCCCAGCATTTT.

The table lists this clonotype with a few counts. The rearrangement uses TRBV7-9 and TRBJ2-2; TRBD2 matches at 10 bases. V lost 4 bases to trimming and J lost 5 bases; unmatched junction nucleotides: 4. This CDR3 contains 15 residues. The germline V gene encodes CDR1 SEHNR and CDR2 FQNEAQ (reference sequence). The CDR3 region has the DNA TGTGCCAGCAGCTCACCTAGCGGGAGTACCGGGGAGCTGTTTTTT. This sequence encodes CASSSPSGSTGELFF. Together with reference TRBV7-9 and TRBJ2-2, the CDR3 gives the full variable domain: DTGVSQNPRHKITKRGQNVTFRCDPISEHNRLYWYRQTLGQGPEFLTYFQNEAQLEKSRLLSDRFSAERPKGSFSTLEIQRTEQGDSAMYLCASSSPSGSTGELFFGEGSRLTVL.

The chain links TRBV4-3 to TRBJ2-2; 7 positions match TRBD1. After removal of 3 bases from V and 6 bases from J, the junction contained 7 bases not matched to a gene. The CDR3 is 15 residues long. The germline CDR1 and CDR2 sequences are LGHNA and YSLEER. The CDR3 loop reads CASSHARQGAGELFF. As DNA, the CDR3 is TGCGCCAGCAGCCATGCCCGGCAGGGGGCCGGGGAGCTGTTTTTT.

This clonotype was observed at least ten times. The chain is built from TRBV7-2 and TRBJ2-5, with D uncertain. The CDR3 totals 13 residues. V was shortened by 5 bases and J by 5 bases, with 12 bases between the two germline ends. Germline values: CDR1 SGHTA, CDR2 FQGNSA. CDR3 sequence: CASSPALFETQYF. The CDR3, as DNA: TGTGCCAGCAGCCCCGCTCTATTTGAGACCCAGTACTTC.

The CDR3 DNA reads as TGTGCCAGCAGTTCCAGGGTTAGCACAGATACGCAGTATTTT. Encoded protein: CASSSRVSTDTQYF. The rearrangement links TRBV28 to TRBJ2-3; possibly TRBD1 for D (5 bases). The CDR3 runs to 14 residues. The germline gives CDR1 MDHEN, CDR2 SYDVKM. V lost 4 bases and J 0 bases, leaving 8 bases between the germline ends.

This clonotype was observed a handful of times. CDR3 nucleotides: TGTGCCAGCAGTCCTGGATCGACAGGGTGGGATGAAAAACTGTTTTTT. This sequence encodes CASSPGSTGWDEKLFF. The gene calls are TRBV12-3 or TRBV12-4 and TRBJ1-4; TRBD1 agrees at 7 bases. J gave up 6 bases and V 5 bases, and 12 bases lay outside the gene matches. The CDR3 is 16 amino acids.

This clonotype has more than one count but fewer than ten. This chain links TRBV6-2 or TRBV6-3 with TRBJ2-1; 9 bases match TRBD2. Germline V gene data show CDR1 as MNHEY and CDR2 as SVGEGT. The length of the CDR3 is 16 residues. V dropped 4 bases and J dropped 5; count of bases not matched to a gene: 9. The CDR3 sequence: CASSSVREGLHNEQFF. In DNA, the CDR3 is TGTGCCAGCAGTTCTGTGCGGGAGGGCCTCCACAATGAGCAGTTCTTC.

This clonotype was seen only once. The chain recombines TRBV28 with TRBJ1-1; D uncertain. The CDR3 extends over 13 amino acids. Trimming cost V 6 bases and J 1 base, with 9 bases left between them. CDR1 MDHEN and CDR2 SYDVKM come from the germline V gene. CDR3 sequence: CASRARTNTEAFF. In DNA, the CDR3 is TGTGCCAGCAGGGCCAGGACGAACACTGAAGCTTTCTTT. Full variable domain (missing parts from reference TRBV28 and TRBJ1-1): DVKVTQSSRYLVKRTGEKVFLECVQDMDHENMFWYRQDPGLGLRLIYFSYDVKMKEKGDIPEGYSVSREKKERFSLILESASTNQTSMYLCASRARTNTEAFFGQGTRLTVV.

This clonotype has just one count. The gene calls are TRBV28 and TRBJ2-1; 8 bases agree with TRBD2. The CDR3 consists of 13 residues. CDR1 and CDR2 from the germline V gene are MDHEN and SYDVKM. Trimming at V came to 6 bases and at J to 8 bases, leaving 6 bases not matched to a gene. The CDR3, as DNA: TGTGCCAGCAGCCCGGGACTAGAATATGAGCAGTTCTTC. Amino acids: CASSPGLEYEQFF.

Turning to this clonotype: One end of the junction does not line up with germline, which may come from a read error. The chain couples TRBV7-6 to TRBJ2-1; 11 nucleotides match TRBD2. The CDR3 contains 16 residues. Germline V gene sequence: CDR1 SGHVS, CDR2 FNYEAQ. CDR3 DNA: TGTGCTAGCAGCTTACAGGGGACTAGCGGTTACAATGAGCAGTTCTTC. Encoded protein: CASSLQGTSGYNEQFF.

The chain has TRBV7-6 and TRBJ1-5; possible D gene TRBD1, 5 bases. Per the germline V gene, CDR1 is SGHVS and CDR2 is FNYEAQ. Between the trimmed V and J ends, which lost 5 bases and 4 bases, there was a span of 15 bases. This CDR3 region has 15 residues. Written as DNA, the CDR3 is TGTGCCAGCAGCCCGGGGCAGGGTCTTAATCAGCCCCAGCATTTT. Its translation: CASSPGQGLNQPQHF.

V is TRBV5-6 and J is TRBJ2-5, with a tentative D call TRBD2 (5 bases). In germline, CDR1 is SGHDT, CDR2 YYEEEE. The V end was cut by 0 bases, the J end by 10 bases, with 10 bases between. This CDR3 spans 12 amino acids. Here the CDR3 reads CASSLVYGDQYF. The CDR3 bases are TGTGCCAGCAGCTTGGTTTACGGGGACCAGTACTTC.

The rearrangement links TRBV7-3 to TRBJ2-3; no reliable D call. Germline loops: CDR1 SGHTA, CDR2 FQGTGA. The CDR3 loop spans 12 amino acids. V lost 2 bases, J lost 6 bases, and 6 bases lay in between. CDR3: CASSLPRDTQYF. CDR3 coding DNA: TGTGCCAGCAGCTTACCGCGCGATACGCAGTATTTT.

The rearrangement joins TRBV6-5 to TRBJ1-6; no reliable D call. Germline V gene sequence: CDR1 MNHEY, CDR2 SVGAGI. Trimming took off 4 bases at V and 0 bases at J, with 13 bases between the two ends. The length of the CDR3 is 17 residues. The CDR3 coding sequence is TGTGCCAGCAGTTCCAAATCGGCGAGCTCCTATAATTCACCCCTCCACTTT. This gives the protein CASSSKSASSYNSPLHF.

This clonotype was recorded a few times. The chain has TRBV24-1 and TRBJ1-2; the D is unclear. Germline V lookup: CDR1 KGHDR, CDR2 SFDVKD. The CDR3 runs to 13 residues. Trimming stripped 2 bases from V and 8 bases from J, with 11 bases between. CDR3 sequence: CATSDSGFGGYTF. For the CDR3, the DNA is TGTGCCACCAGTGATTCTGGGTTTGGAGGCTACACCTTC.

The sample holds one count of this clonotype. V and J are TRBV6-5 and TRBJ2-1; D not certain. V was pared by 5 bases and J by 3 bases, with 11 bases between. The germline gives CDR1 MNHEY, CDR2 SVGAGI. The CDR3 is 14 residues long. In DNA, the CDR3 is TGTGCCAGCAGTGTATCCGGACGCTACAATGAGCAGTTCTTC. This gives the protein CASSVSGRYNEQFF.

The chain uses TRBV7-2 and TRBJ2-3, with D perhaps matching TRBD2 (6 bases). The length of the CDR3 is 13 residues. V gave up 7 bases and J gave up 7 bases, with 15 bases separating them. The germline CDR1 and CDR2 sequences are SGHTA and FQGNSA. The CDR3 sequence is CASTRELAHTQYF. The DNA for the CDR3 is TGTGCCAGCACCCGGGAACTAGCACATACGCAGTATTTT.

This clonotype was recorded at least ten times. The rearrangement joins TRBV7-8 to TRBJ2-1; possible D gene TRBD1, 5 bases. The CDR3 has 14 amino acids. The V end lost 7 bases, the J end lost 10 bases, and 20 bases lay between the germline ends. Germline V gene lookup returns CDR1 SGHVS and CDR2 FQNEAQ. CDR3 nucleotide sequence: TGTGCCAGCAACCCGATCAGGGAACTGCGGGAGCAGTTCTTC. Encoded protein: CASNPIRELREQFF.